This T cell receptor (beta chain) emerged from a study of blood T cell repertoires in COVID-19 (dated by TCRdb to 2018 to 2020). Study-wide context: Collaborator samples came from the United States, Italy and Spain and covered acute and convalescent phases of COVID-19. Deeply sampled blood TCRbeta repertoires from subjects exposed to, actively infected with, or recovered from COVID-19 were included in the dataset. The samples were drawn from two sources: the first 160 participants of the ongoing ImmuneRACE study, and 950 to 1,500 subjects contributed by 6 global collaborators. The prospective study material was composed of cDNA or gDNA derived from T cells, B-cell-depleted T cells, or PBMCs. Where HLA class I and class II types were available, the types were taken from metadata supplied by the sample provider, not from assay-based typing. The sample metadata nearly always contained a de-identified subject ID, COVID-19 status, age in years and sex. A freely available public database, intended as a resource for researchers studying the immune response to SARS-CoV-2, is where the repertoires were released. On the study overall, not on this receptor specifically: How much clinical and demographic metadata was included differed by source and by participant, and the metadata was provided uncurated.

Concerning this clone: Its antigen is currently not known. No base-level quality is on record; no much larger clone is a single base apart.

TCRbeta CDR3 regions were amplified from genomic DNA using the immunoSEQ Assay, a bias-controlled multiplex PCR. The original methods were these. Nucleated cell counts per sample were estimated from amplification of reference gene primers within the assay. Sequence reads were collapsed and filtered to measure the absolute abundance of every unique TCRbeta CDR3 rearrangement. For each sample, productive Simpson clonality was calculated as the square root of Simpson's diversity index over productive rearrangements. Drawn from immuneACCESS, this table holds only the in-frame rearrangements with V and J called that TCRdb kept. Clones are partly lost; checked studies trace under half to an unresolved V gene and leave the rest unexplained. That table gives V, J and clone size, and the DNA gave D and trimming. The sample table records just over 200,000 clones; around 81% of these occur just once. Around 6% of the sample is in the top ten clones.

The germline V gene specifies MNHEY as CDR1 and SVGEGT as CDR2. Ends trimmed: V by 6 bases, J by 5 bases; bases unmatched to a gene: 10. The cysteine opens and the phenylalanine closes a CDR3 of 14 amino acids. The entry retains the CDR3 DNA only, 42 bases that are in frame from base 1. Each collaborating institution followed its own protocols to collect whole blood in K2EDTA tubes. Collaborator samples were shipped for TCRbeta analysis as frozen whole blood, isolated PBMCs, or DNA extracted from either sample type. This receptor was taken from a woman between 70 and 85 years old with acute or convalescent COVID-19. The chain joins TRBV6-2 or TRBV6-3 to TRBJ2-7; 7 junctional bases match TRBD1. Sequencing was carried out using peripheral blood. The CDR3 has the sequence CASSLDRVVNEQYF. In nucleotides, the sequence is TGTGCCAGCAGCCTCGACAGGGTCGTGAACGAGCAGTACTTC.